This T cell receptor beta chain was profiled in a study of CD8 T cells in ankylosing spondylitis. Findings and limits, study-wide: Reportedly, disease-linked clones are significantly enriched in ankylosing spondylitis patients' matched synovial fluid. In ankylosing spondylitis blood, a motif of roughly 8 highly homologous TCR beta variants appeared characteristic. Disease-linked clones had a CD8+ phenotype and relatively low frequency in peripheral blood.

The CDR3 runs to 17 residues. The J segment lost 1 base and the V segment lost 2 bases, leaving 6 bases of the junction unmatched. TCRdb re-called the 5' RACE reads with MiXCR, one entry per CDR3 protein. The sample has 200,000 to 250,000 distinct CDR3 sequences, over 7% seen once. There are many counts of this clonotype. Its antigen is undetermined. The source is a female donor with ankylosing spondylitis or in good health (not recorded which). The V gene is TRBV12-3 or TRBV12-4, the J gene TRBJ1-5; 9 bases fit TRBD1. The sequencing input was blood, either unsorted or a sorted T cell fraction (not recorded which). The CDR3 nucleotides are TGTGCCAGCAGTTTAAAGTTAGGGACAGGGAGCAATCAGCCCCAGCATTTT. Translated: CASSLKLGTGSNQPQHF.